What follows are 13 T cell receptor beta chains derived from one specimen sequenced in a study of blood T cells in healthy people across ages. For the second PCR, which ran for about 7 to 11 cycles, a sample-barcoded 5' primer and a J-beta primer mix were used. TCRdb passed the 5' RACE reads through MiXCR, listing each CDR3 protein once. This sample has roughly 1 million distinct CDR3 sequences, with 20% to 25% found just once. This sample also belongs to another study, concerning T cells of mothers and their children.

The sample was blood. All receptors derive from a girl aged 2-10 years in good health.

The chain is built from TRBV20-1 and TRBJ2-5, with D perhaps assigned TRBD1 or TRBD2 (5 bases each). The J call could be wrong; TRBJ2-7 is a better fit for the DNA end. CDR1 DFQATT and CDR2 SNEGSKA come from the germline V gene (reference sequence). CDR3 length: 14 residues. The CDR3 nucleotides are TGCAGTGCTAGGAATGAAGGGGACCACTACGAGCAGTACTTC. Its protein product is CSARNEGDHYEQYF.

The chain uses TRBV18 and TRBJ2-7, with 7 bases matching TRBD2. The V gene end was trimmed by 9 bases and the J gene end by 4 bases; junction bases not matched to a gene: 9. CDR3 length: 13 amino acids. CDR1 is KGHSH, CDR2 LQKENI, per germline. CDR3 nucleotides: TGTGCCAGTTCCGGACTAGATACGTACGAGCAGTACTTC. Protein product: CASSGLDTYEQYF. The whole variable domain, remainder taken from reference TRBV18 and TRBJ2-7, is NAGVMQNPRHLVRRRGQEARLRCSPMKGHSHVYWYRQLPEEGLKFMVYLQKENIIDESGMPKERFSAEFPKEGPSILRIQQVVRGDSAAYFCASSGLDTYEQYFGPGTRLTVT.

This clonotype was seen only a few times. This chain uses TRBV7-3 with TRBJ2-2; D unclear. Germline V gives CDR1 SGHTA, CDR2 FQGTGA. CDR3 length: 14 residues. V shed 1 base and J shed 7 bases, with 10 bases lying between them. CDR3 sequence reads: CASSLIEQVGELFF. In nucleotides, the CDR3 is TGTGCCAGCAGCTTAATCGAGCAGGTCGGGGAGCTGTTTTTT.

Points on this clonotype: The junction departs from the called germline gene at one end, perhaps through a read error. The chain couples TRBV12-3 or TRBV12-4 to TRBJ1-6; D unclear. The CDR3 runs to 13 residues. This chain's CDR3 is CASSLAPDLQPDF. The CDR3 region has the DNA TGTGCCAGCAGTTTAGCGCCAGATCTTCAGCCCGACTTT.

The gene calls are TRBV6-1 and TRBJ2-4, with no clear D. The germline gives CDR1 MNHNS, CDR2 SASEGT. The CDR3 spans 12 residues. Trimming shortened V by 1 base and J by 7 bases, and 5 bases separated the two germline ends. CDR3 nucleotides: TGTGCCAGCAGTGAAGTTGGGAACATTCAGTACTTC. Its translation is CASSEVGNIQYF.

This clonotype was observed a few times. V usage is TRBV20-1 and J usage is TRBJ2-1; D possibly corresponds to TRBD2 (5 bases). This CDR3 is built from 13 residues. Germline values: CDR1 DFQATT, CDR2 SNEGSKA (reference sequence). Between the trimmed V and J ends, which lost 2 bases and 6 bases, there was a span of 11 bases. The CDR3 here is CSARSVGVNEQFF. The CDR3 DNA sequence: TGCAGTGCTAGATCCGTGGGAGTCAATGAGCAGTTCTTC.

This clonotype turned up a few times. The rearrangement joins TRBV4-3 to TRBJ2-7, with 7 bases fitting TRBD1. The CDR3 contains 15 residues. With 0 bases clipped from V and 1 base from J, the junction kept 3 bases outside the gene matches. Germline-derived CDR1 and CDR2 are LGHNA and YSLEER. CDR3 nucleotide sequence: TGCGCCAGCAGCCAAGATCCGGGACAGTCCTACGAGCAGTACTTC. This gives the protein CASSQDPGQSYEQYF.

The chain recombines TRBV6-5 with TRBJ2-5, with a tentative D call TRBD1 (8 bases). The end of the DNA is better explained by TRBJ2-1, so the J call may be wrong. Per the germline V gene, CDR1 is MNHEY and CDR2 is SVGAGI. The CDR3 covers 17 residues. The CDR3 here is CASSYPLDRGGGLEQFF. As DNA, the CDR3 is TGTGCCAGCAGTTACCCCCTAGACAGGGGAGGGGGTTTGGAGCAGTTCTTC.

Here the CDR3 reads CSVGVRQGMGQPQHF. CDR3 sequence (DNA): TGCAGCGTTGGAGTGAGGCAGGGGATGGGCCAGCCCCAGCATTTT. The V call is TRBV29-1, the J call TRBJ1-5, with D perhaps matching TRBD1 (6 bases). Germline values: CDR1 SQVTM, CDR2 ANQGSEA. The CDR3 runs to 15 residues. The ends were cut back, 4 bases at V and 7 bases at J, with 20 bases in the middle.

This clonotype showed up just a few times. The chain is built from TRBV5-1 and TRBJ1-2; D might be TRBD1 (6 bases). This CDR3 has 15 amino acids. V was clipped by 0 bases and J by 3 bases, with 12 bases between them. Germline assignment: CDR1 SGHRS and CDR2 YFSETQ. CDR3 residues: CASSLEPGQYYGYTF. The CDR3 DNA is TGCGCCAGCAGCTTGGAGCCGGGACAATACTATGGCTACACCTTC.

The rearrangement uses TRBV12-3 or TRBV12-4 and TRBJ1-1; TRBD1 aligns across 7 bases. Trimming cost V 7 bases and J 1 base; bases outside gene matches: 3. CDR3 size: 13 residues. The CDR3: CASIHRGNTEAFF. CDR3 in DNA: TGTGCCAGCATCCACAGGGGGAACACTGAAGCTTTCTTT.

The CDR3 DNA is TGTGCCAGCAGCTTATGGGACAAACCCTACGAGCAGTACTTC. Its protein product is CASSLWDKPYEQYF. V gene TRBV11-3 combines with J gene TRBJ2-7; perhaps TRBD1 as D (6 bases). Between the trimmed V and J ends, which lost 2 bases and 2 bases, there was a span of 10 bases. The germline V gene has CDR1 SGHNT and CDR2 YENEEA. The CDR3 extends over 14 amino acids.

This clonotype was detected a few times. The chain carries TRBV5-6 and TRBJ2-1; 8 bases fit TRBD2. The better agreement between TRBJ2-5 and the DNA end casts doubt on the J call. Germline lookup yields CDR1 SGHDT and CDR2 YYEEEE. The CDR3 is 16 amino acids. The CDR3 spells CASSLYVAGIQETQYF. Here the CDR3 DNA reads TGTGCCAGCAGCTTATATGTAGCGGGGATTCAAGAGACCCAGTACTTC.